The clone carrying this TCR beta chain has just a few counts. As yet, its antigen is unknown. The sample is drawn from a study of long-term antiretroviral therapy in people with HIV. Study conclusions and caveats: With ART, diversity went up but was still lower than in transplant donor controls. Data on ART adherence, viral resistance or therapy changes were unavailable.

Researchers ran immunoSEQ v3.0 at survey level. Profiled with immunoSEQ multiplex PCR; TCRdb holds only in-frame clones, not every one. The table records more than 15,000 clones, more than 70% of them present only once. The United States was where all participants with HIV were treated. The germline CDR1 and CDR2 sequences are SNHLY and FYNNEI. This CDR3 is 15 amino acids long. Trimming at V came to 4 bases and at J to 1 base, leaving 5 bases not matched to a gene. The receptor's source is a middle-aged woman with HIV. The V gene is TRBV2, the J gene TRBJ2-3, with 7 nucleotides matching TRBD1. The starting material was unsorted PBMCs, obtained at the start of antiretroviral therapy, before treatment. The CDR3 loop is CASSGRQGGTDTQYF. In nucleotides, the CDR3 is TGTGCCAGCAGTGGTCGACAGGGTGGCACAGATACGCAGTATTTT.